This T cell receptor (beta chain) was sequenced for a study of blood T cell repertoires in COVID-19. For the study at large: The study drew acute and convalescent COVID-19 samples from the United States, Italy and Spain.

The V end was cut by 5 bases, the J end by 8 bases, with 14 bases between. This CDR3 has 14 residues. Germline lookup yields CDR1 SGHTS and CDR2 YDEGEE. Original handling: Reference gene primer amplification gave estimated nucleated cell counts. Generated by immunoSEQ multiplex PCR, the TCRdb table keeps only in-frame clones and is missing some. For V, J and clone size, that table is used; D and trimming come from the DNA. The data show around 300,000 clones, around 85% seen once. The source of this sequence is a woman between 65 and 79 years old with acute or convalescent COVID-19. Specimen: peripheral blood. The rearrangement links TRBV5-8 to TRBJ1-6; possibly TRBD1 for D (6 bases). CDR3 bases: TGTGCCAGCAGTTGGGGGCAGGGAGATTCACCCCTCCACTTT. Protein product: CASSWGQGDSPLHF.